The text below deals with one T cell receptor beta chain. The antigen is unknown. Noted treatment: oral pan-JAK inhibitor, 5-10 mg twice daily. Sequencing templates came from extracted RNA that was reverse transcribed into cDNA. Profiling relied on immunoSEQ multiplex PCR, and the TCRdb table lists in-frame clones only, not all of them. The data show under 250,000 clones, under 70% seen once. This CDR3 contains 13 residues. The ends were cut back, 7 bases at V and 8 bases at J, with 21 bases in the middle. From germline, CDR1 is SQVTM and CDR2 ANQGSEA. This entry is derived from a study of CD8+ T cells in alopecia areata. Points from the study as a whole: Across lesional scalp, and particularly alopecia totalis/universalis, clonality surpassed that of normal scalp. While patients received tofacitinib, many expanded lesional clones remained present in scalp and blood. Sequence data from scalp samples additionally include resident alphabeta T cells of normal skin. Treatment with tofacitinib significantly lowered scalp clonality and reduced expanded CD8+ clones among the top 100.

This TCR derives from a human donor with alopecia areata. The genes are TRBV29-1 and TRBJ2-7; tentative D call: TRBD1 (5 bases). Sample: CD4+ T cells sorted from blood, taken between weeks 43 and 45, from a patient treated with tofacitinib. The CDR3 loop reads CSALDSTPTKQYF. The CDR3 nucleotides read TGCAGCGCCCTCGACAGTACTCCTACGAAGCAGTACTTC.